The 3 T cell receptor beta chains given below trace back to one sample, sequenced in a study of T-cell reconstitution after alpha-beta-depleted transplantation in children. TCRbeta library preparation incorporated unique molecular identifiers. A single record per CDR3 protein comes from TCRdb applying MiXCR to the PCR reads. The table shows 90,000 to 100,000 distinct CDR3 sequences, with 20% to 30% occurring only once. This sample comprised PBMCs, obtained before TCRalphabeta/CD19-depleted stem cell transplant. The receptors come from a boy aged 2 to 10 with acute lymphoblastic leukemia, due to receive a stem cell transplant.

This clonotype was observed a handful of times. CDR3 sequence reads: CASSARPGTSYNNEQFF. The CDR3 DNA follows: TGTGCCAGCAGCGCGAGGCCCGGGACTAGTTACAACAATGAGCAGTTCTTC. The chain links TRBV5-6 to TRBJ2-1; 8 positions match TRBD2. Per the germline V gene, CDR1 is SGHDT and CDR2 is YYEEEE. This CDR3 has 17 residues. Trimming took 4 bases from V and 5 from J; bases not matched to a gene: 14. Full variable domain (remainder filled in from reference TRBV5-6 and TRBJ2-1): DAGVTQSPTHLIKTRGQQVTLRCSPKSGHDTVSWYQQALGQGPQFIFQYYEEEERQRGNFPDRFSGHQFPNYSSELNVNALLLGDSALYLCASSARPGTSYNNEQFFGPGTRLTVL.

The chain combines TRBV7-8 with TRBJ1-5; possible D gene TRBD1, 5 bases. CDR3 size: 16 residues. V shed 1 base and J shed 6 bases, with 16 bases lying between them. Germline V gene sequence: CDR1 SGHVS, CDR2 FQNEAQ. CDR3 sequence reads: CASSLGGAVVSQPQHF. The CDR3 DNA follows: TGTGCCAGCAGCTTAGGTGGGGCAGTTGTCAGTCAGCCCCAGCATTTT.

This clonotype has more than one count but fewer than ten. V gene TRBV7-2 combines with J gene TRBJ2-1; possibly TRBD2 for D (7 bases). The germline V gene has CDR1 SGHTA and CDR2 FQGNSA. The germline V and J ends were trimmed by 5 bases and 4 bases, with 33 bases remaining between them. The CDR3 loop spans 21 amino acids. The CDR3 reads CASSPLKRGAIIGTKYNEQFF. Written as DNA, the CDR3 is TGTGCCAGCAGCCCCCTTAAAAGGGGGGCCATTATCGGGACTAAGTACAATGAGCAGTTCTTC.